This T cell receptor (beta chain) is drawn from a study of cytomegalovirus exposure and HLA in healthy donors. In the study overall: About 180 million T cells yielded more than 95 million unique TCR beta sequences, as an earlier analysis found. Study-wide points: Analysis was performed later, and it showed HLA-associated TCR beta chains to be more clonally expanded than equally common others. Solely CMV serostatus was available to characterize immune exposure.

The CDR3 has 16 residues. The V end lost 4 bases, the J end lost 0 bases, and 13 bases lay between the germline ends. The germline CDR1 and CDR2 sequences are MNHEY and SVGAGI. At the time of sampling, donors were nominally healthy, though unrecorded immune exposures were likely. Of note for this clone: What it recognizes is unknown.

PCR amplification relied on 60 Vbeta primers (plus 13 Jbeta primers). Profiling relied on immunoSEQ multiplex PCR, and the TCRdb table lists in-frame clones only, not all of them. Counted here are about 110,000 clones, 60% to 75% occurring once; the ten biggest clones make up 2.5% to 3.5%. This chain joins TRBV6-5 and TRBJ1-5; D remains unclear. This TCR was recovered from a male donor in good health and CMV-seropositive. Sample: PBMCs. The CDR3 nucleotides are TGTGCCAGCAGTTCCCCGGAGCCCTATAGCAATCAGCCCCAGCATTTT. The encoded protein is CASSSPEPYSNQPQHF.